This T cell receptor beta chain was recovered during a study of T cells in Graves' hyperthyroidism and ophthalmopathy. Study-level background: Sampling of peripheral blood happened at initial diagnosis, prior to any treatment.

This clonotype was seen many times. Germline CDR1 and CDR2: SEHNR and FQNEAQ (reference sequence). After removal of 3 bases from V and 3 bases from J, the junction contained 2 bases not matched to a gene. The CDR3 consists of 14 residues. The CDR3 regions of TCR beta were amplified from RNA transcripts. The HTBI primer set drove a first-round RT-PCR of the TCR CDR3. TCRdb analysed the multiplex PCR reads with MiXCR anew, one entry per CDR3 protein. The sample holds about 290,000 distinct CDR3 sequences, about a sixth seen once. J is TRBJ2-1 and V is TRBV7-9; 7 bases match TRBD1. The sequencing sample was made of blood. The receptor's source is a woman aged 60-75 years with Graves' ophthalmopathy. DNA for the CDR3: TGTGCCAGCAGCTTCGGGACAGTCTACAATGAGCAGTTCTTC. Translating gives CASSFGTVYNEQFF.